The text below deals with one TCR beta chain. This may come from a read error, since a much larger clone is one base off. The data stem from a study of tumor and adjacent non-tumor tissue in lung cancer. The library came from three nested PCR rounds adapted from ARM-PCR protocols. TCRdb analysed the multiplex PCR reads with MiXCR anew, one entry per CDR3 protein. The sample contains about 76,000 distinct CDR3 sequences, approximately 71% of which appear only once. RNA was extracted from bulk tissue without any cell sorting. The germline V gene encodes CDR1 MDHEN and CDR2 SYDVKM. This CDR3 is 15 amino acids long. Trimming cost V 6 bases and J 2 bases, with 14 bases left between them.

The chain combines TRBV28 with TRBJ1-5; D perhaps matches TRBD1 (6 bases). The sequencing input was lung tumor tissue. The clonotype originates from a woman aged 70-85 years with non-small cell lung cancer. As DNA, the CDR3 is TGTGCCAGCAGAGCAGGGACAAAGGGCAATCAGCCCCAGCATTTT. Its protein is CASRAGTKGNQPQHF.